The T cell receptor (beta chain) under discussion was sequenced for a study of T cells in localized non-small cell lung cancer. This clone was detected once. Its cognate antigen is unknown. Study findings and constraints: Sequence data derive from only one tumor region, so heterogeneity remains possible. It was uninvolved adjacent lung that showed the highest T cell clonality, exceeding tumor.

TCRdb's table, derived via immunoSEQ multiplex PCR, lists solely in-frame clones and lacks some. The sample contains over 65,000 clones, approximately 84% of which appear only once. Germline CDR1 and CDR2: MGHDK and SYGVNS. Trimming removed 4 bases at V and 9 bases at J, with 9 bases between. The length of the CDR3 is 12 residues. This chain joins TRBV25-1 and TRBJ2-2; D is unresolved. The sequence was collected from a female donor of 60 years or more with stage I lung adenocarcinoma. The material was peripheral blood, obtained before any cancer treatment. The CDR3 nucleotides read TGTGCCAGCAGTGGCACCGGCAGGGAGCTGTTTTTT. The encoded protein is CASSGTGRELFF. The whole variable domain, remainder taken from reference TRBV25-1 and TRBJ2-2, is EADIYQTPRYLVIGTGKKITLECSQTMGHDKMYWYQQDPGMELHLIHYSYGVNSTEKGDLSSESTVSRIRTEHFPLTLESARPSHTSQYLCASSGTGRELFFGEGSRLTVL.